One sample yielded the 19 T cell receptor beta chains listed below, sequenced in a study of blood T cell repertoires in COVID-19. Generated by immunoSEQ multiplex PCR, the TCRdb table keeps only in-frame clones and is missing some. The table lists a few hundred thousand clones, about nine tenths of them singletons, with approximately 2% in the top ten. Sequencing used peripheral blood. The receptors here all came from a man aged 45 to 65 with acute or convalescent COVID-19.

This chain uses TRBV30 with TRBJ2-5, with TRBD2 matching 10 bases. Germline V CDR1 and CDR2: GTSNPN, SVGIG (reference sequence). This CDR3 spans 15 amino acids. V trimming: 8 bases; J trimming: 4 bases; junction bases outside the gene matches: 13. Here the CDR3 DNA reads TGTGCCACTTCCCGGGCTAGCGGGGGAGGAGAGACCCAGTACTTC. This gives the protein CATSRASGGGETQYF.

The genes are TRBV29-1 and TRBJ1-1; TRBD1 might be the D (5 bases). There are 13 residues in the CDR3. Germline-derived CDR1 and CDR2 are SQVTM and ANQGSEA. Trimming pared 7 bases from V and 0 bases from J, leaving 12 bases between. The CDR3 region is CSGGGRLNTEAFF. CDR3 bases: TGCAGCGGGGGGGGGAGATTGAACACTGAAGCTTTCTTT.

This rearrangement joins TRBV4-2 to TRBJ1-2; perhaps TRBD1 as D (5 bases). CDR1 and CDR2 from the germline V gene are LGHNA and YNFKEQ. CDR3 length: 12 amino acids. Trimming removed 10 bases at V and 3 bases at J, with 12 bases between. CDR3 coding DNA: TGTGCCACCGGGAGGGGCGACTATGGCTACACCTTC. Its protein is CATGRGDYGYTF.

The CDR3 nucleotides read TGTGCCAGCAGCTTAAGTGGCAGCTCCTACAATGAGCAGTTCTTC. Its translation: CASSLSGSSYNEQFF. The chain carries TRBV7-9 and TRBJ2-1; no reliable D call. V was shortened by 2 bases and J by 0 bases, with 8 bases between the two germline ends. The CDR3 is 15 amino acids. Germline V lookup: CDR1 SEHNR, CDR2 FQNEAQ (reference sequence).

The CDR3, as DNA: TGTGCCAGCAGCGGAGGGACAGTGATTAACACCGGGGAGCTGTTTTTT. This translates into CASSGGTVINTGELFF. The chain couples TRBV3-1 (or the pseudogene TRBV3-2) to TRBJ2-2; maybe TRBD1 (7 bases). V was trimmed by 5 bases and J by 2 bases, leaving 15 bases between them. The CDR3 consists of 16 residues. CDR1 and CDR2 from the germline V gene are LGHDT and YNNKEL (reference sequence).

The rearrangement links TRBV2 to TRBJ1-1; possibly TRBD1 for D (5 bases). The CDR3 contains 17 residues. The V end was cut by 0 bases, the J end by 0 bases, with 14 bases between. In germline, CDR1 is SNHLY, CDR2 FYNNEI. The CDR3 here is CASSEAGFIGVNTEAFF. Written as DNA, the CDR3 is TGTGCCAGCAGTGAAGCGGGGTTTATAGGGGTGAACACTGAAGCTTTCTTT.

The chain carries TRBV6-5 and TRBJ1-2; possibly TRBD1 for D (5 bases). CDR3 length: 14 amino acids. Germline CDR1 MNHEY, CDR2 SVGAGI. V lost 6 bases, J lost 4 bases, and 15 bases lay in between. This CDR3 is CASSVLEGAYGYTF. The CDR3 DNA is TGTGCCAGCAGCGTTTTAGAAGGGGCCTATGGCTACACCTTC.

The rearrangement uses TRBV19 and TRBJ1-2; D call uncertain. The CDR3 covers 16 residues. V was trimmed by 4 bases and J by 7 bases, leaving 22 bases between them. From germline, CDR1 is LNHDA and CDR2 SQIVND (reference sequence). The CDR3 DNA is TGTGCCAGTAGTACCCACGCCGCGGCCGCGGATTTTGGCTACACCTTC. Protein: CASSTHAAAADFGYTF.

This clone was found a few times. The chain joins TRBV27 to TRBJ2-7, with 9 bases fitting TRBD1. The CDR3 is 13 amino acids. CDR1 is MNHEY, CDR2 SMNVEV, per germline (reference sequence). V shed 8 bases and J 6 bases; nucleotides not matched to a gene: 8. CDR3 residues: CASGGTGSIEQYF. The CDR3 DNA reads TGTGCCAGCGGGGGGACAGGGTCGATCGAGCAGTACTTC.

The rearrangement joins TRBV19 to TRBJ1-2; the D is unclear. This CDR3 is built from 13 residues. V was trimmed by 3 bases and J by 1 base, leaving 6 bases between them. From germline, CDR1 is LNHDA and CDR2 SQIVND (reference sequence). CDR3 region: CASSIAVNYGYTF. In DNA form, the CDR3 reads TGTGCCAGTAGTATTGCAGTTAACTATGGCTACACCTTC.

The chain has TRBV4-1 and TRBJ2-7, with D possibly TRBD2 on 6 matching bases. Germline lookup yields CDR1 MGHRA and CDR2 YSYEKL. V was cut by 0 bases and J by 3 bases, with 18 bases left in between. The CDR3 runs to 17 residues. The CDR3 region has the DNA TGCGCCAGCAGCCAAGATTTTGCGCGGGGTCGGCTCTACGAGCAGTACTTC. Translating it yields CASSQDFARGRLYEQYF.

This chain uses TRBV25-1 with TRBJ2-4; D gene ambiguous. Looked up from germline, CDR1 is MGHDK and CDR2 is SYGVNS. V was cut by 5 bases and J by 7 bases, with 15 bases left in between. This CDR3 has 14 amino acids. This chain's CDR3 is CASSLPYPENIQYF. The CDR3 DNA reads as TGTGCCAGCAGTCTCCCATATCCCGAGAACATTCAGTACTTC.

V is TRBV2 and J is TRBJ1-6; D unresolved. This CDR3 is 13 amino acids long. The ends were cut back, 8 bases at V and 0 bases at J, with 5 bases in the middle. Germline lookup yields CDR1 SNHLY and CDR2 FYNNEI. CDR3 sequence (DNA): TGTGCCAGCCGGAGCTCCTATAATTCACCCCTCCACTTT. It specifies CASRSSYNSPLHF.

The gene calls are TRBV19 and TRBJ1-5, with D unresolved. V lost 1 base and J lost 3, with 7 bases in between. CDR1 is LNHDA, CDR2 SQIVND, per germline (reference sequence). The CDR3 extends over 14 amino acids. The CDR3 here is CASSIVPHNQPQHF. The CDR3 DNA reads TGTGCCAGTAGTATAGTCCCCCACAATCAGCCCCAGCATTTT.

This clone was seen more than once but under ten times. The chain has TRBV5-4 and TRBJ2-7; 8 bases are a match to TRBD1. This CDR3 has 14 residues. Trimming removed 4 bases from V and 6 bases from J; junction bases left unmatched: 9. Germline V gene lookup returns CDR1 SGHNT and CDR2 YYREEE (reference sequence). The DNA for the CDR3 is TGTGCCAGCAGCACCCCGACAGGGGTGGGCGAGCAGTACTTC. It yields the protein CASSTPTGVGEQYF. Combining the CDR3 with reference TRBV5-4 and TRBJ2-7 gives the whole variable domain ETGVTQSPTHLIKTRGQQVTLRCSSQSGHNTVSWYQQALGQGPQFIFQYYREEENGRGNFPPRFSGLQFPNYSSELNVNALELDDSALYLCASSTPTGVGEQYFGPGTRLTVT.

This chain joins TRBV9 and TRBJ2-7, with D unresolved. CDR1 and CDR2 from the germline V gene are SGDLS and YYNGEE. Trimming removed 4 bases at V and 0 bases at J, with 11 bases between. CDR3 length: 14 amino acids. The CDR3 DNA follows: TGTGCCAGCAGCCCGGAGCACCCCTCCTACGAGCAGTACTTC. Residues: CASSPEHPSYEQYF.

CDR3 sequence (DNA): TGTGCCACCAGCAGAGGAGGAGCGGAGCAGTTCTTC. It yields the protein CATSRGGAEQFF. The chain uses TRBV15 and TRBJ2-1; no firm D call. Germline V CDR1 and CDR2: LNHNV, YYDKDF (reference sequence). The CDR3 extends over 12 amino acids. The ends were cut back, 1 base at V and 10 bases at J, with 8 bases in the middle.

J is TRBJ1-2 and V is TRBV5-4; TRBD1 matches at 7 bases. J lost 5 bases, V lost 4 bases, and 8 bases had no gene match. CDR3 size: 14 residues. Germline V gene data show CDR1 as SGHNT and CDR2 as YYREEE (reference sequence). The CDR3: CASSTSGTAYGYTF. The CDR3 nucleotides read TGTGCCAGCAGCACTTCGGGGACAGCTTATGGCTACACCTTC.

The J gene is TRBJ1-5, the V gene TRBV20-1; D unclear. V lost 3 bases, J lost 7 bases, and 16 bases lay in between. CDR1 is DFQATT and CDR2 is SNEGSKA in the germline V gene (reference sequence). The CDR3 spans 14 residues. The CDR3 DNA reads TGCAGTGCTAGTTTTGTCAGCCGGGAACAGCCCCAGCATTTT. The encoded protein is CSASFVSREQPQHF.